The 29 T cell receptor beta chains below were found in one sample sequenced in a study of blood T cells in healthy people across ages. PCR was performed a second time for roughly 7 to 12 cycles using a sample-barcoded 5' primer and a J-beta primer mix. MiXCR was run by TCRdb on the 5' RACE reads, yielding one entry per CDR3 protein. The table lists roughly 500,000 distinct CDR3 sequences, 25% to 30% of them singletons, with approximately 17% in the top ten. Sequenced input: blood. These receptors originate from a woman in her seventies in good health.

This clonotype was seen a few times. The chain links TRBV20-1 to TRBJ1-2, with 10 bases aligning to TRBD1. Germline trimming cut 3 bases from V and 6 bases from J; bases unmatched to any gene: 4. This CDR3 is built from 13 residues. Looked up from germline, CDR1 is DFQATT and CDR2 is SNEGSKA (reference sequence). For the CDR3, the DNA is TGCAGTGCTAGCGGAGGGACAGGGGATGGCTACACCTTC. Protein product: CSASGGTGDGYTF.

This clonotype was detected ten times or more. V usage is TRBV4-3 and J usage is TRBJ1-4; 9 bases agree with TRBD1. This CDR3 is 12 amino acids long. J was trimmed by 11 bases and V by 4 bases; bases with no gene match: 2. Germline CDR1 reads LGHNA; CDR2 reads YSLEER. CDR3 loop: CASSPGTGKLFF. As DNA, the CDR3 is TGCGCCAGCAGCCCTGGGACAGGGAAACTGTTTTTT.

This clonotype was detected only a few times. The rearrangement joins TRBV20-1 to TRBJ1-1; 9 bases agree with TRBD1. The germline V gene encodes CDR1 DFQATT and CDR2 SNEGSKA (reference sequence). The CDR3 extends over 15 amino acids. V shed 2 bases and J 0 bases; nucleotides not matched to a gene: 4. CDR3 nucleotide sequence: TGCAGTGCTAGAACACAGGGGGCTATGAACACTGAAGCTTTCTTT. Encoded protein: CSARTQGAMNTEAFF.

This chain joins TRBV7-2 and TRBJ2-1, with 10 bases identical to TRBD2. V shed 4 bases and J 10 bases; nucleotides not matched to a gene: 13. CDR3 size: 16 residues. The germline V gene encodes CDR1 SGHTA and CDR2 FQGNSA. The CDR3 reads CASSYKTGLASREQFF. The CDR3 bases are TGTGCCAGCAGCTATAAAACGGGACTAGCGTCTCGCGAGCAGTTCTTC.

The V gene is TRBV11-3, the J gene TRBJ2-7; TRBD1 is a possible D gene (5 bases). This CDR3 spans 14 amino acids. Per the germline V gene, CDR1 is SGHNT and CDR2 is YENEEA. Trimming took 5 bases from V and 0 from J, leaving 11 bases between them. CDR3 nucleotides: TGTGCCAGCAGCAATCGACAGAACTCCTACGAGCAGTACTTC. It codes for CASSNRQNSYEQYF.

The sample holds a few counts of this clonotype. Compared with germline, one end of the junction differs, possibly owing to a read error. The V and J genes are TRBV7-2 and TRBJ1-2, with D perhaps TRBD1 (6 bases). This CDR3 has 14 amino acids. Germline V gene lookup returns CDR1 SGHTA and CDR2 FQGNSA. CDR3 coding DNA: TGCGCCAGCAGCTTACCTCACAGGGTGCGTGGCTACACCTTC. It specifies CASSLPHRVRGYTF.

The J gene is TRBJ2-5, the V gene TRBV7-2, with D possibly matching TRBD1 (6 bases). The CDR3 totals 15 residues. V was cut by 2 bases and J by 6 bases, with 16 bases left in between. Germline lookup yields CDR1 SGHTA and CDR2 FQGNSA. This CDR3 reads CASSLIQGPRKTQYF. The CDR3, as DNA: TGTGCCAGCAGCTTAATCCAGGGGCCGAGGAAGACCCAGTACTTC.

This clonotype was observed a handful of times. This rearrangement joins TRBV20-1 to TRBJ2-3; 12 nucleotides agree with TRBD2. This CDR3 is 16 amino acids long. CDR1 is DFQATT, CDR2 SNEGSKA, per germline (reference sequence). Germline trimming cut 6 bases from V and 2 bases from J; bases unmatched to any gene: 9. CDR3 nucleotide sequence: TGCAGTGCCTCACCTACTAGCGGGGGGACCACAGATACGCAGTATTTT. It specifies CSASPTSGGTTDTQYF.

This clonotype was detected many times. One end of the junction is discordant with germline, which a read error may explain. J is TRBJ2-4 and V is TRBV5-1; D remains unclear. Germline assignment: CDR1 SGHRS and CDR2 YFSETQ. The length of the CDR3 is 14 residues. CDR3 nucleotides: TGTGCCAGCAGCTTAGATCTAGCCAAAAACATTCAGTACTTC. Its protein is CASSLDLAKNIQYF.

The chain uses TRBV25-1 and TRBJ1-6, with D perhaps matching TRBD1 (5 bases). V gave up 8 bases and J gave up 9 bases, with 17 bases separating them. Germline CDR1 and CDR2: MGHDK and SYGVNS. The CDR3 extends over 14 amino acids. CDR3 sequence (DNA): TGTGCCAGCCGGACCGGGACGGCAGGTTCACCCCTCCACTTT. Its translation: CASRTGTAGSPLHF.

The chain links TRBV7-2 to TRBJ2-1; D possibly uses TRBD1 or TRBD2 (5 bases each). The CDR3 loop spans 14 amino acids. V lost 5 bases and J lost 1, with 9 bases in between. From germline, CDR1 is SGHTA and CDR2 FQGNSA. CDR3 sequence: CASSRDGSYNEQFF. The DNA for the CDR3 is TGTGCCAGCAGCCGGGACGGATCCTACAATGAGCAGTTCTTC.

This clonotype came up a few times. The rearrangement uses TRBV5-1 and TRBJ2-7, with D perhaps matching TRBD2 (6 bases). Trimming stripped 0 bases from V and 7 bases from J, with 14 bases between. In germline, CDR1 is SGHRS, CDR2 YFSETQ. The CDR3 extends over 14 amino acids. The CDR3 DNA sequence: TGCGCCAGCAGCTTGGTCGGGGGAACAGAAGAGCAGTACTTC. Translated, it gives CASSLVGGTEEQYF.

This clonotype showed up just a few times. V is TRBV7-9 and J is TRBJ2-7; 13 bases agree with TRBD2. There are 15 residues in the CDR3. V was clipped by 5 bases and J by 6 bases; unmatched bases: 7. Germline CDR1 reads SEHNR; CDR2 reads FQNEAQ (reference sequence). Here the CDR3 DNA reads TGTGCCAGCAGCGTGAACGGACTAGCGGGGGTCGAGCAGTACTTC. Protein sequence: CASSVNGLAGVEQYF.

This clonotype has more than one count but fewer than ten. The chain combines TRBV5-1 with TRBJ2-2, with D perhaps assigned TRBD1 or TRBD2 (5 bases each). In germline, CDR1 is SGHRS, CDR2 YFSETQ. The CDR3 spans 17 residues. V dropped 4 bases and J dropped 0 bases, with 16 bases sitting between them. CDR3 loop: CASSPMGTVANTGELFF. Written as DNA, the CDR3 is TGCGCCAGCAGCCCGATGGGGACGGTGGCGAACACCGGGGAGCTGTTTTTT.

This clonotype was found a few times. The chain carries TRBV5-1 and TRBJ2-7; perhaps TRBD1 as D (6 bases). Germline assignment: CDR1 SGHRS and CDR2 YFSETQ. The CDR3 consists of 13 residues. V was pared by 7 bases and J by 0 bases, with 11 bases between. The CDR3 is CASRDIDSYEQYF. The CDR3 DNA follows: TGCGCCAGCCGGGACATAGACTCCTACGAGCAGTACTTC.

V is TRBV7-2 and J is TRBJ2-5; 9 positions match TRBD1. The CDR3 consists of 12 residues. The germline gives CDR1 SGHTA, CDR2 FQGNSA. Trimming at V came to 8 bases and at J to 4 bases, leaving 2 bases not matched to a gene. The CDR3 DNA is TGTGCCAGCCGGGGACAGGGAGAGACCCAGTACTTC. Protein sequence: CASRGQGETQYF.

This chain uses TRBV7-9 with TRBJ1-1; no clear D gene. V lost 3 bases to trimming and J lost 8 bases, with 7 bases between them. The CDR3 has 11 amino acids. CDR1 SEHNR and CDR2 FQNEAQ come from the germline V gene (reference sequence). The DNA for the CDR3 is TGTGCCAGCAGCTTTTCCGTAGAAGCTTTCTTT. This sequence encodes CASSFSVEAFF.

The chain is built from TRBV6-5 and TRBJ2-1; TRBD2 matches at 10 bases. CDR3 size: 14 residues. In germline, CDR1 is MNHEY, CDR2 SVGAGI. The V segment lost 7 bases and the J segment 7 bases; nucleotides outside the gene matches: 7. CDR3 amino acids: CASTSGGARNEQFF. The CDR3, as DNA: TGTGCCAGCACAAGCGGGGGGGCTAGGAATGAGCAGTTCTTC.

The chain joins TRBV20-1 to TRBJ2-1, with 8 bases lining up with TRBD2. Germline CDR1 and CDR2: DFQATT and SNEGSKA (reference sequence). The ends lost 1 base at V and 4 bases at J; junction bases unmatched: 6. The CDR3 loop spans 15 amino acids. CDR3 sequence: CSARGQLAGYNEQFF. In DNA form, the CDR3 reads TGCAGTGCTAGAGGGCAGCTAGCGGGTTACAATGAGCAGTTCTTC.

This clonotype was detected a few times. The chain has TRBV7-2 and TRBJ2-7, with D possibly matching TRBD2 (5 bases). The end of the DNA aligns better with TRBJ2-1, so the J call may be wrong. This CDR3 has 15 residues. Germline values: CDR1 SGHTA, CDR2 FQGNSA. The chain's CDR3 is CASSLGGLGNNEQFF. The CDR3 DNA follows: TGTGCCAGCAGCTTAGGAGGGTTGGGGAACAATGAGCAGTTCTTC.

This clonotype has more than one count but fewer than ten. V usage is TRBV6-2 or TRBV6-3 and J usage is TRBJ2-5; perhaps TRBD2 as D (7 bases). The J call may be mistaken, given a closer DNA end match to TRBJ2-1. The germline V gene has CDR1 MNHEY and CDR2 SVGEGT. This CDR3 is 14 amino acids long. The CDR3 spells CASRPGGPGNEQFF. CDR3 DNA: TGTGCCAGCAGACCGGGGGGCCCTGGGAATGAGCAGTTCTTC.

This chain joins TRBV5-4 and TRBJ2-5; 11 nucleotides align to TRBD2. V was pared by 3 bases and J by 4 bases, with 8 bases of the junction left unmatched. The CDR3 has 16 amino acids. The germline V gene has CDR1 SGHNT and CDR2 YYREEE (reference sequence). The CDR3 is CASSSSSGGRGETQYF. DNA of the CDR3: TGTGCCAGCAGCTCTTCTAGCGGGGGGAGAGGAGAGACCCAGTACTTC.

This clonotype was detected only a few times. V and J are TRBV10-3 and TRBJ1-5; 10 positions match TRBD1. V was pared by 0 bases and J by 6 bases, with 2 bases of the junction left unmatched. Germline V lookup: CDR1 ENHRY, CDR2 SYGVKD. This CDR3 region has 15 residues. CDR3: CAISESGTGAQPQHF. The CDR3 region has the DNA TGTGCCATCAGTGAGTCTGGGACAGGGGCTCAGCCCCAGCATTTT.

The chain is built from TRBV20-1 and TRBJ2-4; D gene uncertain. V was pared by 6 bases and J by 0 bases, with 21 bases between. The germline V gene encodes CDR1 DFQATT and CDR2 SNEGSKA (reference sequence). This CDR3 comprises 17 residues. The CDR3 DNA sequence: TGCAGTGCCAACGGTGGACCGACAAATTTAGCCAAAAACATTCAGTACTTC. It is translated as CSANGGPTNLAKNIQYF.

This sequence joins TRBV5-1 and TRBJ2-7; TRBD2 might be the D (6 bases). Germline CDR1 reads SGHRS; CDR2 reads YFSETQ. CDR3 length equals 16 residues. V lost 1 base and J 2 bases, leaving 16 bases between the germline ends. CDR3 DNA sequence: TGCGCCAGCAGCTTGTCATCGGGGGTTGGAACCTACGAGCAGTACTTC. Encoded protein: CASSLSSGVGTYEQYF.

This clonotype was counted between two and nine times. The V call is TRBV7-8, the J call TRBJ2-7, with D uncertain. The CDR3 runs 13 residues. Germline V gene data show CDR1 as SGHVS and CDR2 as FQNEAQ. V lost 1 base, J lost 5 bases, and 9 bases lay in between. The CDR3 spells CASSLVQTDEQYF. DNA of the CDR3: TGTGCCAGCAGCTTAGTCCAAACCGACGAGCAGTACTTC.

This chain connects TRBV5-1 to TRBJ2-2; 7 nucleotides agree with TRBD2. This CDR3 contains 15 residues. Trimming at V came to 7 bases and at J to 3 bases, leaving 9 bases not matched to a gene. CDR1 SGHRS and CDR2 YFSETQ come from the germline V gene. The CDR3 protein is CASRRGGGDTGELFF. DNA for the CDR3: TGCGCCAGCCGCCGGGGCGGGGGTGACACCGGGGAGCTGTTTTTT.

This sequence joins TRBV10-3 and TRBJ1-2; 7 nucleotides align to TRBD1. CDR1 is ENHRY and CDR2 is SYGVKD in the germline V gene. With V trimmed by 4 bases and J by 6 bases, 5 bases remained unmatched. The CDR3 is made up of 13 amino acids. The CDR3 coding sequence is TGTGCCATCAGTGTTGAGGGGGCTCATGGCTACACCTTC. Protein product: CAISVEGAHGYTF.

This chain links TRBV29-1 with TRBJ2-3, with D unclear. Germline V CDR1 and CDR2: SQVTM, ANQGSEA. This CDR3 has 12 residues. Trimming cost V 6 bases and J 1 base, with 8 bases left between them. Here the CDR3 reads CSVYVGTDTQYF. CDR3 bases: TGCAGCGTATACGTCGGCACAGATACGCAGTATTTT.